This entry lists 23 T cell receptor beta chains sequenced from one sample in a study of shared clonotypes between healthy human individuals. Libraries were prepared by immunoSEQ multiplex PCR; TCRdb keeps only in-frame clonotypes and omits some of them. Of millions of clones listed, 85% to 95% are singletons. The specimen was naive CD4+ T cells sorted from blood. The subset here: CD45RA+ positively selected. These receptors originate from a young man in good health.

This rearrangement joins TRBV5-1 to TRBJ2-5; D call uncertain. Germline CDR1 reads SGHRS; CDR2 reads YFSETQ. Trimming removed 2 bases at V and 2 bases at J, with 10 bases between. The CDR3 runs to 14 residues. The CDR3 nucleotides read TGCGCCAGCAGCTTCGGCAGGAGACAAGAGACCCAGTACTTC. Residues: CASSFGRRQETQYF.

This clone was counted once. V gene TRBV5-1 combines with J gene TRBJ2-5, with D uncertain. This CDR3 region has 15 residues. From germline, CDR1 is SGHRS and CDR2 YFSETQ. V lost 4 bases to trimming and J lost 5 bases, with 18 bases between them. CDR3 in DNA: TGCGCCAGCAGCATTCCTAAGACTTTCCCGGAGACCCAGTACTTC. The encoded protein is CASSIPKTFPETQYF. The variable domain in full, with the rest retrieved from reference TRBV5-1 and TRBJ2-5, is KAGVTQTPRYLIKTRGQQVTLSCSPISGHRSVSWYQQTPGQGLQFLFEYFSETQRNKGNFPGRFSGRQFSNSRSEMNVSTLELGDSALYLCASSIPKTFPETQYFGPGTRLLVL.

The sample holds a few counts of this clone. Other DNA variants within this sample encode the same CDR3. The chain links TRBV6-5 to TRBJ1-6, with a weak D call TRBD1 (5 bases). V lost 2 bases and J 10 bases, leaving 6 bases between the germline ends. The CDR3 covers 12 residues. Per germline, CDR1 MNHEY and CDR2 SVGAGI. The CDR3 loop reads CASSYGDSPLHF. Written as DNA, the CDR3 is TGTGCCAGCAGTTACGGGGACTCACCCCTCCACTTT.

The chain couples TRBV6-7 to TRBJ1-4; possible D gene TRBD1, 5 bases. TRBV6-7 is assigned to the ORF class and has an uncertain function. This CDR3 is 18 amino acids long. Trimming took off 4 bases at V and 3 bases at J, with 21 bases between the two ends. The CDR3 sequence: CASSSPTAGNRSNEKLFF. In DNA, the CDR3 is TGTGCCAGCAGTTCCCCAACGGCAGGGAACAGATCTAATGAAAAACTGTTTTTT.

The V call is TRBV27, the J call TRBJ2-1, with 13 bases matching TRBD2. Germline V gene sequence: CDR1 MNHEY, CDR2 SMNVEV (reference sequence). The CDR3 loop spans 17 amino acids. Germline trimming cut 5 bases from V and 4 bases from J; bases unmatched to any gene: 8. Here the CDR3 DNA reads TGTGCCAGCAGTCCCCGGACTAGCGGGAGTGCTTACAATGAGCAGTTCTTC. It codes for CASSPRTSGSAYNEQFF.

A note on this clone: Other DNA sequences in the same sample also yield this CDR3. This chain joins TRBV5-4 and TRBJ2-7, with D unclear. The CDR3 extends over 14 amino acids. Trimming cost V 0 bases and J 2 bases, with 9 bases left between them. The V gene's germline CDR1 is SGHNT and CDR2 YYREEE (reference sequence). In DNA form, the CDR3 reads TGTGCCAGCAGCTTGGGGCCAGGTACCTACGAGCAGTACTTC. Its protein product is CASSLGPGTYEQYF.

The gene calls are TRBV19 and TRBJ2-1; TRBD2 is a possible D gene (6 bases). Trimming pared 6 bases from V and 8 bases from J, leaving 23 bases between. CDR1 and CDR2 from the germline V gene are LNHDA and SQIVND (reference sequence). The CDR3 totals 16 residues. The CDR3 coding sequence is TGTGCCAGTAGGCCACCTCTAGCGCAGGGATTCTATGAGCAGTTCTTC. It is translated as CASRPPLAQGFYEQFF.

The V and J genes are TRBV4-3 and TRBJ1-6; 7 nucleotides agree with TRBD1. The CDR3 runs to 14 residues. The V gene's germline CDR1 is LGHNA and CDR2 YSLEER. The V gene end was trimmed by 5 bases and the J gene end by 7 bases; junction bases not matched to a gene: 5. The CDR3 coding sequence is TGCGCCAGCAGCTACAGGGGTGGCAATTCACCCCTCCACTTT. Amino acids: CASSYRGGNSPLHF.

The CDR3 loop reads CASSIRSTGERRPLHF. In DNA, the CDR3 is TGTGCCAGTAGTATCCGGTCGACAGGGGAGCGAAGACCCCTCCACTTT. The chain carries TRBV19 and TRBJ1-6; 8 positions match TRBD1. CDR1 and CDR2 (germline): LNHDA, SQIVND (reference sequence). This CDR3 has 16 amino acids. The junction had 13 bases not matched to a gene; V was cut back by 3 bases and J by 12 bases.

This clone has a single count. The gene calls are TRBV7-9 and TRBJ2-1; TRBD1 matches at 7 bases. In germline, CDR1 is SEHNR, CDR2 FQNEAQ (reference sequence). With V trimmed by 5 bases and J by 1 base, 5 bases remained unmatched. CDR3 size: 15 residues. The CDR3 is CASSHRQGSYNEQFF. The CDR3 DNA reads as TGTGCCAGCAGCCACCGACAGGGTTCCTACAATGAGCAGTTCTTC.

The chain uses TRBV5-1 and TRBJ1-2; no firm D call. CDR3 length: 15 residues. The germline V and J ends were trimmed by 0 bases and 4 bases, with 13 bases remaining between them. Germline lookup yields CDR1 SGHRS and CDR2 YFSETQ. As DNA, the CDR3 is TGCGCCAGCAGCTTGGCCCCGGGTAGCTCCTATGGCTACACCTTC. Translated, it gives CASSLAPGSSYGYTF.

This rearrangement joins TRBV6-1 to TRBJ1-1, with D possibly TRBD1 on 5 matching bases. The germline gives CDR1 MNHNS, CDR2 SASEGT. The CDR3 extends over 15 amino acids. The V and J ends lost 2 bases and 11 bases respectively, with 21 bases between them. This CDR3 is CASSERWGVGGEAFF. The DNA for the CDR3 is TGTGCCAGCAGTGAAAGGTGGGGTGTTGGGGGAGAGGCTTTCTTT.

In regard to this clone: This sample includes further DNA sequences coding for the same CDR3. The genes are TRBV13 and TRBJ2-6, with D perhaps matching TRBD1 (5 bases). The V gene's germline CDR1 is PRHDT and CDR2 FYEKMQ (reference sequence). The V end was cut by 1 base, the J end by 0 bases, with 7 bases between. This CDR3 comprises 16 residues. CDR3 sequence: CASSLETGSGANVLTF. The DNA for the CDR3 is TGTGCCAGCAGCTTAGAAACAGGCTCTGGGGCCAACGTCCTGACTTTC.

Concerning this clone itself: Other DNA sequences in the sample encode the same CDR3. This chain joins TRBV6-5 and TRBJ1-1; D unresolved. V shed 5 bases and J shed 3 bases, with 4 bases lying between them. This CDR3 has 11 residues. CDR1 is MNHEY and CDR2 is SVGAGI in the germline V gene. The CDR3 spells CASSRYTEAFF. Here the CDR3 DNA reads TGTGCCAGCAGTAGGTACACTGAAGCTTTCTTT.

This clone has a single count. This chain links TRBV5-1 with TRBJ1-1, with 9 bases that match TRBD1. With 7 bases clipped from V and 5 bases from J, the junction kept 9 bases outside the gene matches. Germline V gene lookup returns CDR1 SGHRS and CDR2 YFSETQ. CDR3 length equals 14 residues. CDR3 sequence reads: CASAPTGGRTEAFF. DNA for the CDR3: TGCGCCAGCGCCCCTACAGGGGGCCGAACTGAAGCTTTCTTT. Drawing the rest from reference TRBV5-1 and TRBJ1-1, the complete variable domain is KAGVTQTPRYLIKTRGQQVTLSCSPISGHRSVSWYQQTPGQGLQFLFEYFSETQRNKGNFPGRFSGRQFSNSRSEMNVSTLELGDSALYLCASAPTGGRTEAFFGQGTRLTVV.

The chain recombines TRBV4-1 with TRBJ2-7; TRBD2 might be the D (6 bases). V lost 2 bases to trimming and J lost 3 bases, with 11 bases between them. The CDR3 runs 14 residues. CDR1 is MGHRA and CDR2 is YSYEKL in the germline V gene. CDR3 bases: TGCGCCAGCAGCCAATCATTCGGGGGCTACGAGCAGTACTTC. This encodes CASSQSFGGYEQYF.

The chain combines TRBV6-5 with TRBJ2-5; D not resolved. Deletions cut 0 bases from V and 7 bases from J, with 9 bases between. Germline CDR1 MNHEY, CDR2 SVGAGI. CDR3 length: 13 residues. In nucleotides, the CDR3 is TGTGCCAGCAGTTACTCTAGGGATCGGACCCAGTACTTC. This sequence encodes CASSYSRDRTQYF.

V usage is TRBV19 and J usage is TRBJ2-6, with D tentatively TRBD1 (5 bases). Trimming pared 3 bases from V and 4 bases from J, leaving 10 bases between. The V gene's germline CDR1 is LNHDA and CDR2 SQIVND (reference sequence). The CDR3 spans 15 residues. In DNA form, the CDR3 reads TGTGCCAGTAGTATTGTGGGGCGCGGGGCCAACGTCCTGACTTTC. The encoded protein is CASSIVGRGANVLTF.

The chain is built from TRBV10-2 and TRBJ1-1, with D uncertain. V lost 7 bases and J lost 8, with 14 bases in between. The CDR3 runs to 12 residues. The germline gives CDR1 WSHSY, CDR2 SAAADI. CDR3 residues: CASKDMNPEAFF. CDR3 DNA sequence: TGCGCCAGCAAAGACATGAATCCAGAAGCTTTCTTT.

This rearrangement joins TRBV11-3 to TRBJ2-1; the match to TRBD2 covers 10 bases. The length of the CDR3 is 16 residues. CDR1 is SGHNT, CDR2 YENEEA, per germline. The junction had 4 bases not matched to a gene; V was cut back by 0 bases and J by 5 bases. For the CDR3, the DNA is TGTGCCAGCAGCTTAGATTCAGCGGGAGGGGACAATGAGCAGTTCTTC. Its translation is CASSLDSAGGDNEQFF.

The chain has TRBV6-4 and TRBJ2-5; D not resolved. Near its end, the DNA agrees better with TRBJ2-7, so the J call may be wrong. Germline CDR1 is MRHNA and CDR2 is SNTAGT. CDR3 length equals 11 residues. The CDR3 region is CASSLTHEQYF. Here the CDR3 DNA reads TGTGCCAGCAGTTTGACCCACGAGCAGTACTTC.

The chain is built from TRBV4-1 and TRBJ2-5; the D gene could be TRBD1 or TRBD2 (5 bases each). The CDR3 length is 15 residues. The germline V gene has CDR1 MGHRA and CDR2 YSYEKL. The V gene lost 0 bases and the J gene lost 4 bases, with 12 bases spanning the gap. CDR3 DNA sequence: TGCGCCAGCAGCCAAGATGCCGGGGCGGGAGAGACCCAGTACTTC. Translated, it gives CASSQDAGAGETQYF.

This clone was picked up one time. The chain recombines TRBV27 with TRBJ2-1; unclear D gene. The CDR3 runs to 16 residues. V was pared by 3 bases and J by 8 bases, with 20 bases between. Germline-derived CDR1 and CDR2 are MNHEY and SMNVEV (reference sequence). CDR3 nucleotide sequence: TGTGCCAGCAGTTTGGGCCCACTTCGAAAGACGCATGAGCAGTTCTTC. Translating it yields CASSLGPLRKTHEQFF.